This TCR beta chain was captured by sequencing in a study of immune heterogeneity within non-small cell lung tumors. Study findings and constraints: Identical dominant CDR3 beta clonotypes recurred across a patient's tumor sites, together with site-unique high-frequency clones. Local T-cell clonality was recorded as moderately but significantly correlated with local tumor mutational burden, with R about 0.32. For the most part, the T-cell receptor beta clonotypes present at high frequency were distinct from one individual patient to the next.

Bulk tumor genomic DNA, 450 to 600 ng per sample, was the template. Biopsy collection occurred during surgery, with several far-apart biopsies per primary tumor. Each patient presented with untreated, newly diagnosed non-small cell lung cancer and received curative surgery. Non-small cell lung cancer patients, newly diagnosed and having surgery with curative intent, served as donors. Multiplex PCR amplified TCR beta CDR3 with 32 V and 13 J primers. TCRdb reprocessed the multiplex PCR reads with MiXCR, giving one entry per CDR3 protein. The sample has about 7,200 distinct CDR3 sequences; around a fifth are singletons. CDR3 length: 14 residues. Germline V gene sequence: CDR1 LGHNA, CDR2 YNFKEQ. V shed 4 bases and J 8 bases; nucleotides not matched to a gene: 8. In this sample, this clonotype is medium-sized. Its antigen remains unknown.

The clonotype originates from a man in his sixties with non-small cell lung cancer. V usage is TRBV4-2 and J usage is TRBJ1-2; 9 bases fit TRBD1. Sequencing was performed on lung tumor tissue. For the CDR3, the DNA is TGTGCCAGCAGCCCAAGAGGGACAGGGATCGGCTACACCTTC. Its protein product is CASSPRGTGIGYTF.